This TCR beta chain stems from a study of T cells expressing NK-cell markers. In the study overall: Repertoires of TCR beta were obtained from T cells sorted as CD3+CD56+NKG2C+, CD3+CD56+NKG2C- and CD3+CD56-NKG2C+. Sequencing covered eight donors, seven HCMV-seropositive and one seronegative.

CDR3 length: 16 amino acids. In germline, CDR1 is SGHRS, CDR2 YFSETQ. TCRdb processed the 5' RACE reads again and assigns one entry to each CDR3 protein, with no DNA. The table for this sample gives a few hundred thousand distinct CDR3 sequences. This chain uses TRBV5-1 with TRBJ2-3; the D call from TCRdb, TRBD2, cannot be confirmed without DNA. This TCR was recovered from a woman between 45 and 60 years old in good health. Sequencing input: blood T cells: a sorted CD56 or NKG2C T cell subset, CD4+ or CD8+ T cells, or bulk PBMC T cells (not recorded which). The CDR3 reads CASSMSGTYSTDTQYF.